This T cell receptor beta chain was obtained from a study of STAT5B mutations in CD4+ large granular lymphocyte leukemia. Regarding the study as a whole: Patient CD4-sorted repertoires stayed more clonal than healthy ones after leukemic-clone removal. Main leukemic clonotypes were patient-specific, but under 30% appeared at low frequency elsewhere. Compared with healthy controls (2/35), patient top clones favored TRBV06 (8/27).

CDR3 length equals 13 residues. The germline V gene encodes CDR1 SQVTM and CDR2 ANQGSEA. V lost 6 bases to trimming and J lost 0 bases; unmatched junction nucleotides: 4. Measured with immunoSEQ multiplex PCR; TCRdb has only the in-frame clones, and not every one. Of tens of thousands of clones listed, just under 75% were seen once; the top ten hold less than 10%. Turning to this clone: As yet, its antigen is unknown.

V and J are TRBV29-1 and TRBJ2-5; 7 bases fit TRBD2. The sequenced sample consisted of CD4+ T cells from blood buffy coats. This TCR came from a human donor in good health. The CDR3 nucleotides are TGCAGCGTGGCCGGGACTAACCAAGAGACCCAGTACTTC. It yields the protein CSVAGTNQETQYF.